This TCR beta chain appears in the sequencing data of a study of post-analysis software for immune sequencing data. The CDR3 is 12 residues long. CDR1 and CDR2 (germline): LNHNV, YYDKDF (reference sequence). The V segment lost 3 bases and the J segment 11 bases; nucleotides outside the gene matches: 6. In the case of this clonotype: Its antigen is not known.

Sequencing libraries made from TCR beta cDNA carried unique molecular identifiers. When about 0.9 to 11 million T cells were used, they gave hundreds of thousands of cDNA molecules. TCRdb re-derived calls from the PCR reads in MiXCR, one entry per CDR3 protein. The sample contains more than 350,000 distinct CDR3 sequences, more than 30% of which appear only once. Study observations and caveats: Relative to controls, patients with multiple sclerosis showed significantly lower normalized Chao1 diversity. When patients were compared with controls, about five TRBV segments were more frequent, TRBV5-6, TRBV5-1 and TRBV20-1 among them.

V usage is TRBV15 and J usage is TRBJ2-5, with 7 bases identical to TRBD2. Sequencing was carried out using blood. This sequence originates from a girl aged 2 to 10 with multiple sclerosis. This CDR3 is CATSRAREKQYF. The CDR3 DNA reads TGTGCCACCAGCAGGGCGCGGGAGAAGCAGTACTTC.